Reported below is one T cell receptor (beta chain). Its antigen remains unknown. The PCR employed 60 Vbeta primers together with 13 Jbeta primers. TCRdb's copy holds only in-frame clones and misses some; the assay was immunoSEQ multiplex PCR. Among under 200,000 clones listed, about 80% were seen once. Between the trimmed V and J ends, which lost 4 bases and 4 bases, there was a span of 11 bases. The V gene's germline CDR1 is SGHDT and CDR2 YYEEEE. The CDR3 is made up of 14 amino acids. While unrecorded immune exposures were likely, the donors were nominally healthy when sampled. The sample belongs to a study of cytomegalovirus exposure and HLA in healthy donors. General study points: Later on, a genetic analysis was performed. It linked a missense variant in DCLRE1C with V- and J-gene trimming of TCR beta.

The source material was PBMCs. V and J are TRBV5-6 and TRBJ1-4, with D perhaps matching TRBD1 (5 bases). The receptor's source is a woman aged 25 to 39 in good health and CMV-seropositive. DNA of the CDR3: TGTGCCAGCAGCCCCACGGGGGTTAATGAAAAACTGTTTTTT. Translating gives CASSPTGVNEKLFF.